A single TCR beta chain is shown here with its context. Its antigen is undetermined. These data are taken from a study of T cell repertoires in cytomegalovirus infection. Overall study: Public TCR beta signatures provided an indication of both CMV infection and a matching HLA type. Broader study findings: Public TCR beta family frequency separated CMV-and-HLA carriers, including in an independent cohort. CMV-specific HLA-C-restricted TCR beta clonotypes dominated the ex vivo response.

V shed 3 bases, J shed 5 bases, and the junction held 3 bases outside the gene matches. The CDR3 loop spans 15 amino acids. Germline V lookup: CDR1 SGHAT, CDR2 FQNNGV. TCRdb itself ran the reads through MiXCR, one entry per CDR3 protein. The data hold more than 200,000 distinct CDR3 sequences, with approximately 9% observed a single time. The sequence was collected from a human donor in good health (CMV status not recorded). Some clones in this sample may be carry-over from other donors' samples. The chain is built from TRBV11-2 and TRBJ2-1; 11 bases match TRBD2. The specimen was PBMCs. This CDR3 reads CASSFSGRAHNEQFF. CDR3 bases: TGTGCCAGCAGCTTTAGCGGGAGGGCGCACAATGAGCAGTTCTTC.